This record covers a single T cell receptor (beta chain). Following a re-call of the 5' RACE reads, TCRdb has one entry per CDR3 protein and lacks DNA. The sample is made up of roughly 180,000 distinct CDR3 sequences, and the top ten hold 20% to 25% of it. These data are taken from a study of T cells expressing NK-cell markers. The CDR3 has 15 residues. CDR1 and CDR2 (germline): PRHDT, FYEKMQ (reference sequence). What was sequenced was blood T cells: a sorted CD56 or NKG2C T cell subset, CD4+ or CD8+ T cells, or bulk PBMC T cells (not recorded which). This chain uses TRBV13 with TRBJ2-5; the D call from TCRdb, TRBD1, cannot be confirmed without DNA. The receptor was isolated from a man aged 18-69 years in good health. CDR3 in amino acids: CASSPRDTNQETQYF.